This TCR beta chain was identified during a study of T cell repertoires in cytomegalovirus infection. At the level of the study: Matching HLA type, along with CMV infection, was indicated by public TCR beta signatures. Study-wide points: Clonotypes of TCR beta that were HLA-C-restricted and CMV-specific dominated the ex vivo response.

Germline V lookup: CDR1 MNHEY, CDR2 SMNVEV (reference sequence). The CDR3 sequence is 15 residues long. Trimming took 5 bases from V and 4 from J; bases not matched to a gene: 8. TCRdb reanalysed the reads using MiXCR and keeps one entry per CDR3 protein. The sample consists of a few hundred thousand distinct CDR3 sequences, around a third of them appearing once. This clonotype was seen at least ten times. Antigen specificity is unknown. The rearrangement links TRBV27 to TRBJ2-5, with 9 nucleotides matching TRBD1. The TCR originated in a human donor in good health (CMV status not recorded). Some clones in this sample may be carry-over from other donors' samples. The sample here was cultured PBMCs, taken from culture after CMV antigen stimulation. For the CDR3, the DNA is TGTGCCAGCAGTCCCCTACAGGGGGCGGGAGAGACCCAGTACTTC. It codes for CASSPLQGAGETQYF.